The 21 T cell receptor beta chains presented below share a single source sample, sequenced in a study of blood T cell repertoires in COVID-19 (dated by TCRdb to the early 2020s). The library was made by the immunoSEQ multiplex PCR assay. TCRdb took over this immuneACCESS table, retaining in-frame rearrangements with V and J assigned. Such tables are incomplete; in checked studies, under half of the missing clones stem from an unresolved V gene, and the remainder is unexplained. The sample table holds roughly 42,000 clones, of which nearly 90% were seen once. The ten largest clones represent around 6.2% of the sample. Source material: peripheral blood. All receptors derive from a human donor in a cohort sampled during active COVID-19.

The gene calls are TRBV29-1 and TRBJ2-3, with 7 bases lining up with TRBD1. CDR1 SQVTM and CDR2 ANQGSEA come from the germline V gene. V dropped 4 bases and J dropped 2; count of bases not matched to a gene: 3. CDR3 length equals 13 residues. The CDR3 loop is CSVGQGPTDTQYF. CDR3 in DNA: TGCAGCGTTGGACAGGGTCCCACAGATACGCAGTATTTT.

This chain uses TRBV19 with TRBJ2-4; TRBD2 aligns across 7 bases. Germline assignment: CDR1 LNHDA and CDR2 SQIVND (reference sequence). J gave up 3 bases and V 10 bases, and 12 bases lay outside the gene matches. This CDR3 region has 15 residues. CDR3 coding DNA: TGTGCCACCCCGGGATTAGCGGGCGGCAAAAACATTCAGTACTTC. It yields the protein CATPGLAGGKNIQYF.

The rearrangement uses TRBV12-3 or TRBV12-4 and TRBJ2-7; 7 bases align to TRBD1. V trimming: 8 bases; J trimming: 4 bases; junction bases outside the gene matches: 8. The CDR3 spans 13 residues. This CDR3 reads CASLETGLYEQYF. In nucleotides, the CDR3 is TGTGCCAGCCTAGAGACAGGGTTGTACGAGCAGTACTTC.

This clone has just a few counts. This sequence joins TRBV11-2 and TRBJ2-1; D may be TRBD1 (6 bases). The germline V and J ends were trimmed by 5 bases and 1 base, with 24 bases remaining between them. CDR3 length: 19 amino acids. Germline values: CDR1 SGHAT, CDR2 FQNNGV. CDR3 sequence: CASSPRMGAMFGSYNEQFF. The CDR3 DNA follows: TGTGCCAGCAGCCCCCGGATGGGGGCGATGTTTGGGTCCTACAATGAGCAGTTCTTC.

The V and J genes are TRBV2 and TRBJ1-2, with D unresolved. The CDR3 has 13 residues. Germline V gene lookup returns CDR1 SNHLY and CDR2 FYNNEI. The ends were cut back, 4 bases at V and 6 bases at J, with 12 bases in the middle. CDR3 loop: CASSVVRADGYTF. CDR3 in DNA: TGTGCCAGCAGTGTGGTGAGGGCGGATGGCTACACCTTC. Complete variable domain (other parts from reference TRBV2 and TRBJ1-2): EPEVTQTPSHQVTQMGQEVILRCVPISNHLYFYWYRQILGQKVEFLVSFYNNEISEKSEIFDDQFSVERPDGSNFTLKIRSTKLEDSAMYFCASSVVRADGYTFGSGTRLTVV.

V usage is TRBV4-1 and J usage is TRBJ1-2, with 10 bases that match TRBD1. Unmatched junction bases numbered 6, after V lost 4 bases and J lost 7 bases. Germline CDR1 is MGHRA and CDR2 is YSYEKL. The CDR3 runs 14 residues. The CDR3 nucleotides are TGCGCCAGCAGCCTGGGACAGGGGTCGGCTGGCTACACCTTC. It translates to CASSLGQGSAGYTF.

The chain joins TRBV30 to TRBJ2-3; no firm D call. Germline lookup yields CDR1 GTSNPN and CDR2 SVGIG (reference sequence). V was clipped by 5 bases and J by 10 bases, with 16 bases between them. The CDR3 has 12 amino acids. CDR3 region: CAWSEFVDPQYF. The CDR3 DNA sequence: TGTGCCTGGTCTGAGTTTGTCGATCCGCAGTATTTT. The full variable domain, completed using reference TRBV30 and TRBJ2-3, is SQTIHQWPATLVQPVGSPLSLECTVEGTSNPNLYWYRQAAGRGLQLLFYSVGIGQISSEVPQNLSASRPQDRQFILSSKKLLLSDSGFYLCAWSEFVDPQYFGPGTRLTVL.

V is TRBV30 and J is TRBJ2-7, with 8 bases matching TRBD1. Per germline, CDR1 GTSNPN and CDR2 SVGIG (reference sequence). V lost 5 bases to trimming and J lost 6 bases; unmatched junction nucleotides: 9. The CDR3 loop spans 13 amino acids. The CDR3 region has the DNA TGTGCCTGGGCGGCAGGGGGCGCGGGCGAGCAGTACTTC. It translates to CAWAAGGAGEQYF.

The CDR3 nucleotides are TGCGCCAGCAGCTTGGACAGCGGGGGGGCCTCCGGGGAGCTGTTTTTT. Its translation: CASSLDSGGASGELFF. The chain links TRBV5-1 to TRBJ2-2; TRBD2 agrees at 10 bases. Trimming removed 0 bases from V and 6 bases from J; junction bases left unmatched: 5. The CDR3 covers 16 residues. Germline V gives CDR1 SGHRS, CDR2 YFSETQ.

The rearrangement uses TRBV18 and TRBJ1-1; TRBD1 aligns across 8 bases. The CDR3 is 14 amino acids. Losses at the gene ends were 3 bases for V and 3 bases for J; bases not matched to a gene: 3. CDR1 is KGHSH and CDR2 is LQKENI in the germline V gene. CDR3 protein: CASSPQGADTEAFF. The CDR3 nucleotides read TGTGCCAGCTCACCCCAGGGGGCGGACACTGAAGCTTTCTTT. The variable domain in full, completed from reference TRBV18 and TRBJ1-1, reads NAGVMQNPRHLVRRRGQEARLRCSPMKGHSHVYWYRQLPEEGLKFMVYLQKENIIDESGMPKERFSAEFPKEGPSILRIQQVVRGDSAAYFCASSPQGADTEAFFGQGTRLTVV.

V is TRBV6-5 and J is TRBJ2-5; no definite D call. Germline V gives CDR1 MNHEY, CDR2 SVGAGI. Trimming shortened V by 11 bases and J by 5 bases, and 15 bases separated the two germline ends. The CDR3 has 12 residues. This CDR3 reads CAASSLRETQYF. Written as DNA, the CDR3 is TGTGCCGCGAGCTCCCTCCGGGAGACCCAGTACTTC.

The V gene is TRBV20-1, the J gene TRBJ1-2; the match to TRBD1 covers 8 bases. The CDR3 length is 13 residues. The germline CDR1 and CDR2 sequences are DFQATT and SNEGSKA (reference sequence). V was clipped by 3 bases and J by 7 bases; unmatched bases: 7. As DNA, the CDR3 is TGCAGTGCTAGTTCCGGACAGGGCGGTGGCTACACCTTC. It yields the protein CSASSGQGGGYTF.

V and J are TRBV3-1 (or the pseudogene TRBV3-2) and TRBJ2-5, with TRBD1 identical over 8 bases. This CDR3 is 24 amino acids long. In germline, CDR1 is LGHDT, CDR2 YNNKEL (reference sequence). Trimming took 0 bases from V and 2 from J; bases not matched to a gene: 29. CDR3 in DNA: TGTGCCAGCAGCCAAGAATCATGGGGCTCCCTGTTCGGACAGGGCCTAGTTGGGCAAGAGACCCAGTACTTC. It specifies CASSQESWGSLFGQGLVGQETQYF.

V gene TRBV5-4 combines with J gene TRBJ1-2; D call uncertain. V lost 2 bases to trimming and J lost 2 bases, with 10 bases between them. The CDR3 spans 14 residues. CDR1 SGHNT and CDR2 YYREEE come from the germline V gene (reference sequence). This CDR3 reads CASSFGISNYGYTF. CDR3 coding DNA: TGTGCCAGCAGCTTCGGGATCTCAAACTATGGCTACACCTTC. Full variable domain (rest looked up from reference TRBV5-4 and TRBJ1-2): ETGVTQSPTHLIKTRGQQVTLRCSSQSGHNTVSWYQQALGQGPQFIFQYYREEENGRGNFPPRFSGLQFPNYSSELNVNALELDDSALYLCASSFGISNYGYTFGSGTRLTVV.

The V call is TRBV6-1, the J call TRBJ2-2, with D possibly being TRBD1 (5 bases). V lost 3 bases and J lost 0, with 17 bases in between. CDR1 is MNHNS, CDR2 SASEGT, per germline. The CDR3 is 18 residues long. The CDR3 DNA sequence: TGTGCCAGCAGTGACCAAGTCTTGACAGAGACGAACACCGGGGAGCTGTTTTTT. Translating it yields CASSDQVLTETNTGELFF.

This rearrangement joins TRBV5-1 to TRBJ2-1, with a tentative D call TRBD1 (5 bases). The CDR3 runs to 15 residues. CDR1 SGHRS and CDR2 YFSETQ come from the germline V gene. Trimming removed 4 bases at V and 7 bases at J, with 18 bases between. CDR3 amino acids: CASSPDTRSVNEQFF. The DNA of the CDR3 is TGCGCCAGCAGCCCGGACACCCGTTCGGTTAATGAGCAGTTCTTC.

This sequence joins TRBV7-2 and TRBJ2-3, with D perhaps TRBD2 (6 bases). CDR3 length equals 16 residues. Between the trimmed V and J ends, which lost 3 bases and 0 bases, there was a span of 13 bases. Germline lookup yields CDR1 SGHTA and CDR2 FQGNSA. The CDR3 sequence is CASSLGGGFSTDTQYF. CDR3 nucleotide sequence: TGTGCCAGCAGCTTGGGAGGCGGGTTTAGCACAGATACGCAGTATTTT. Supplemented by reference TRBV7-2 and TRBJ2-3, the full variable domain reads GAGVSQSPSNKVTEKGKDVELRCDPISGHTALYWYRQSLGQGLEFLIYFQGNSAPDKSGLPSDRFSAERTGGSVSTLTIQRTQQEDSAVYLCASSLGGGFSTDTQYFGPGTRLTVL.

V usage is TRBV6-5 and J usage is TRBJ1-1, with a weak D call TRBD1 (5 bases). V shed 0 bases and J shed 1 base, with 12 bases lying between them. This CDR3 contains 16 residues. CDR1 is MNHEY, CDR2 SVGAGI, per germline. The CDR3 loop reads CASSYSGGVGNTEAFF. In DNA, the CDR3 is TGTGCCAGCAGTTACTCCGGGGGGGTAGGGAACACTGAAGCTTTCTTT.

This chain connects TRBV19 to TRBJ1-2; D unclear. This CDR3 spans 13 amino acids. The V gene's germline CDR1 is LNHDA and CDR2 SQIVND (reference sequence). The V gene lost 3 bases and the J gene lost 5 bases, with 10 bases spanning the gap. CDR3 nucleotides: TGTGCCAGTAGTATCGGGGAACCGTATGGCTACACCTTC. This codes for CASSIGEPYGYTF.

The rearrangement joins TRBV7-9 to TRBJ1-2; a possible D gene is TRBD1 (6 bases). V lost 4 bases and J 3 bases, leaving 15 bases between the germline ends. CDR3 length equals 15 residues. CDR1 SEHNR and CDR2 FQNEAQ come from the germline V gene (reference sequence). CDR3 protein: CASSYSWTAHYGYTF. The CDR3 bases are TGTGCCAGCAGCTACTCTTGGACAGCGCACTATGGCTACACCTTC.

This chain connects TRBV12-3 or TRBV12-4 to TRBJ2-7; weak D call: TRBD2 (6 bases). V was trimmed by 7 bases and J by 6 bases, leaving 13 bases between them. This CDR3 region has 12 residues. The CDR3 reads CASTPRRGEQYF. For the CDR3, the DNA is TGTGCCAGCACCCCCAGGAGGGGCGAGCAGTACTTC.